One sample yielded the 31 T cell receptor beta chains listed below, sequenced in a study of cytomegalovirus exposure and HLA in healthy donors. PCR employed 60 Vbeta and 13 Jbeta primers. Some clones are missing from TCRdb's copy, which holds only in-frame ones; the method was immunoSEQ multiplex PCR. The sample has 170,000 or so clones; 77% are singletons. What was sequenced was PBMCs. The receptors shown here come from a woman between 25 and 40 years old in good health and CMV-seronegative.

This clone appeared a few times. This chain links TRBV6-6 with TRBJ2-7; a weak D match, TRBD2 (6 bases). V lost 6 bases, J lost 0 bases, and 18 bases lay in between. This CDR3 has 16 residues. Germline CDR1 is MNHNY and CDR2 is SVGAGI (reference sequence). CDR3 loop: CASRPSAGGDSYEQYF. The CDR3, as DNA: TGTGCCAGCAGACCTTCAGCCGGGGGAGACTCCTACGAGCAGTACTTC.

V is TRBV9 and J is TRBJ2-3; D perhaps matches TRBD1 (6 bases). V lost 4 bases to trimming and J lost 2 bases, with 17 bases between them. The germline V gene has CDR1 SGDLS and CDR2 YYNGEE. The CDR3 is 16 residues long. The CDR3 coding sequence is TGTGCCAGCAGCCCGACCTCCACAGGGATCACAGATACGCAGTATTTT. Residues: CASSPTSTGITDTQYF. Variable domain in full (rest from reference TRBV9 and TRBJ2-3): DSGVTQTPKHLITATGQRVTLRCSPRSGDLSVYWYQQSLDQGLQFLIQYYNGEERAKGNILERFSAQQFPDLHSELNLSSLELGDSALYFCASSPTSTGITDTQYFGPGTRLTVL.

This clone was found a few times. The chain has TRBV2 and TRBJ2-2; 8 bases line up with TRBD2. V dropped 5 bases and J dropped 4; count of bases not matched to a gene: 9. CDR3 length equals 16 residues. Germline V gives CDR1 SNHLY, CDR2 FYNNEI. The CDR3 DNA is TGTGCCAGCAGTCCACGGGGGGGCCGGGGCACCGGGGAGCTGTTTTTT. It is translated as CASSPRGGRGTGELFF.

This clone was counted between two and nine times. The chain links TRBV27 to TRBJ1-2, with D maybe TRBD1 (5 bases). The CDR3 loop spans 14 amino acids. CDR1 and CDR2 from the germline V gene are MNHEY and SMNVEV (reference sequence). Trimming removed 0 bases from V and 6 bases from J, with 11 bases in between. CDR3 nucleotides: TGTGCCAGCAGTTTATCCGTCCCGGGGGATGGCTACACCTTC. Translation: CASSLSVPGDGYTF.

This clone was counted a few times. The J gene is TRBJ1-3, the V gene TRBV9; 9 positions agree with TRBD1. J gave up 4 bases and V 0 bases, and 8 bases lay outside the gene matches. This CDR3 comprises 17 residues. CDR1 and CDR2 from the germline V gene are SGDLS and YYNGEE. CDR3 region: CASSVGRDRVTGNTIYF. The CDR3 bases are TGTGCCAGCAGCGTAGGGCGGGACAGGGTAACGGGAAACACCATATATTTT.

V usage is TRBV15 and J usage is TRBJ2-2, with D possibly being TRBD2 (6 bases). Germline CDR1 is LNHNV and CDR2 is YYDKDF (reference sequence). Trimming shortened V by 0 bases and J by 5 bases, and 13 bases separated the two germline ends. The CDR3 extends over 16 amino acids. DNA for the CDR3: TGTGCCACCAGCAGAGATCCCCAGGGAGGTACCGGGGAGCTGTTTTTT. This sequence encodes CATSRDPQGGTGELFF.

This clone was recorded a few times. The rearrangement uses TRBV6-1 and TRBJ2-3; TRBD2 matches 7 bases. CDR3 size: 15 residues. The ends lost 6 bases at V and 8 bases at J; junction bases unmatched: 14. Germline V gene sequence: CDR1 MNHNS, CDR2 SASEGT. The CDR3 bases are TGTGCCAGCAGCGTGAGCGGGGTTGGGTCAGCTACGCAGTATTTT. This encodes CASSVSGVGSATQYF.

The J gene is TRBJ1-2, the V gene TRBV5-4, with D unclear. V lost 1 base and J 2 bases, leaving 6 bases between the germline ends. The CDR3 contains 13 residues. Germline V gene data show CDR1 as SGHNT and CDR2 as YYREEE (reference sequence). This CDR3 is CASSLRQNYGYTF. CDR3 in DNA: TGTGCCAGCAGCTTGCGCCAGAACTATGGCTACACCTTC.

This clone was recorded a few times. CDR3: CASSPTGRDTEAFF. The CDR3, as DNA: TGCGCCAGCAGTCCGACAGGGAGAGACACTGAAGCTTTCTTT. The V and J genes are TRBV5-1 and TRBJ1-1, with TRBD1 identical over 7 bases. Germline trimming cut 5 bases from V and 3 bases from J; bases unmatched to any gene: 7. This CDR3 contains 14 residues. Germline V gene sequence: CDR1 SGHRS, CDR2 YFSETQ.

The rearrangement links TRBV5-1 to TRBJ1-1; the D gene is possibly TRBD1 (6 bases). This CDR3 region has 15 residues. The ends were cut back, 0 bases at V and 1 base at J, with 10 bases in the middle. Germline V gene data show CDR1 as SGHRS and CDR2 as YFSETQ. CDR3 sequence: CASSLGGRANTEAFF. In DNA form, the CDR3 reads TGCGCCAGCAGCTTGGGGGGGCGCGCGAACACTGAAGCTTTCTTT.

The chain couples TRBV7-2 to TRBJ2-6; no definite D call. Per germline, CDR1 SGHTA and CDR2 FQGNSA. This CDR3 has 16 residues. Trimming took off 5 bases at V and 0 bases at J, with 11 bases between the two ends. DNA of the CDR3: TGTGCCAGCAGCCGCCAACCGAGCTCTGGGGCCAACGTCCTGACTTTC. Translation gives CASSRQPSSGANVLTF. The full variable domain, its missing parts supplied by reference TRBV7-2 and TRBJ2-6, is GAGVSQSPSNKVTEKGKDVELRCDPISGHTALYWYRQSLGQGLEFLIYFQGNSAPDKSGLPSDRFSAERTGGSVSTLTIQRTQQEDSAVYLCASSRQPSSGANVLTFGAGSRLTVL.

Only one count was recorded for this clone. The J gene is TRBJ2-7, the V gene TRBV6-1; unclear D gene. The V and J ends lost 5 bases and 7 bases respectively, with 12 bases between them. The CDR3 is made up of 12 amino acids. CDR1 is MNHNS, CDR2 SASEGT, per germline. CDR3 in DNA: TGTGCCAGCAGTCCAATCAGGTCAGAGCAGTACTTC. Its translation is CASSPIRSEQYF.

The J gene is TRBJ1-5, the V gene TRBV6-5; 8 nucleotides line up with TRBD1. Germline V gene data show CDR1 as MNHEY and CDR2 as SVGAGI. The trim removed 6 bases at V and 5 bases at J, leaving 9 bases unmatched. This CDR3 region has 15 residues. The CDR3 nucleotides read TGTGCCAGCAGCGACAGGGGATTTTCTGATCAGCCCCAGCATTTT. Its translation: CASSDRGFSDQPQHF.

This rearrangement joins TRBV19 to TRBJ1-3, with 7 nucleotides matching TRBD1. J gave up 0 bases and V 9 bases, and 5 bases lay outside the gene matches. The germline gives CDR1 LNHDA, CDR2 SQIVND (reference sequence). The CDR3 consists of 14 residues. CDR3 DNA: TGTGCCAGCGGGACAGAGCCCTCTGGAAACACCATATATTTT. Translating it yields CASGTEPSGNTIYF.

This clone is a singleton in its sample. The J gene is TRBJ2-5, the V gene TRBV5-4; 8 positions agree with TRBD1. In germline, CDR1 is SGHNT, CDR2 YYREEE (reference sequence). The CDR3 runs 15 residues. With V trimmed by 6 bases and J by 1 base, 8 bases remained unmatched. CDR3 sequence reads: CASKLQGGSQETQYF. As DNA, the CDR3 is TGTGCCAGCAAATTACAGGGGGGATCCCAAGAGACCCAGTACTTC.

The CDR3 protein is CASSLAARGGQETQYF. CDR3 DNA sequence: TGTGCCAGCAGCTTAGCGGCGAGGGGGGGACAAGAGACCCAGTACTTC. The chain employs TRBV11-1 and TRBJ2-5; D possibly corresponds to TRBD2 (7 bases). The CDR3 has 16 residues. Germline lookup yields CDR1 SGHAT and CDR2 FQDESV (reference sequence). Trimming took off 0 bases at V and 2 bases at J, with 13 bases between the two ends.

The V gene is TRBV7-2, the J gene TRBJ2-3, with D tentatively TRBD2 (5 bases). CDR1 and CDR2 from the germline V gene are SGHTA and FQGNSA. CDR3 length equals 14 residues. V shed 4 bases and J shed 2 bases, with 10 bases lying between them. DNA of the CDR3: TGTGCCAGCAGCTCACCGCGGGTCACAGATACGCAGTATTTT. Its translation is CASSSPRVTDTQYF.

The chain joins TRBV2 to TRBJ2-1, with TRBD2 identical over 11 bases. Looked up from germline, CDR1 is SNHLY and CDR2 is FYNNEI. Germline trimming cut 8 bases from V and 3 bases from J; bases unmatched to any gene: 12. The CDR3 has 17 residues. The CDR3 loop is CASSKTGTSGYYNEQFF. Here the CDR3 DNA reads TGTGCCAGCTCAAAAACCGGGACTAGCGGATACTACAATGAGCAGTTCTTC.

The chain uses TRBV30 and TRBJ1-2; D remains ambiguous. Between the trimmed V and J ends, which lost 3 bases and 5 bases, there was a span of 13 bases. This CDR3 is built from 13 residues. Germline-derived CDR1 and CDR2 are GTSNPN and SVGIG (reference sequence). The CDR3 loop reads CAWREARKYGYTF. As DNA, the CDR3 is TGTGCCTGGAGGGAAGCGAGGAAATATGGCTACACCTTC.

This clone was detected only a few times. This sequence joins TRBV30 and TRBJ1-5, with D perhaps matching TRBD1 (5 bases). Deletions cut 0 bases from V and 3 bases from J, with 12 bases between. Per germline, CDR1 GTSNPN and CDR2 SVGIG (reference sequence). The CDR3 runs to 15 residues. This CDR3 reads CAWSVATANNQPQHF. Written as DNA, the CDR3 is TGTGCCTGGAGTGTAGCGACAGCAAACAATCAGCCCCAGCATTTT.

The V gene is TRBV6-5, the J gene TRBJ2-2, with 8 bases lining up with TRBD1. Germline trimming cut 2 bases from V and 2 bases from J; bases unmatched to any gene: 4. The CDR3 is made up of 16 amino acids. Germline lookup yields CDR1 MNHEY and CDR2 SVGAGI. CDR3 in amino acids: CASSYRRGRNTGELFF. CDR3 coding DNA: TGTGCCAGCAGTTACCGCAGGGGGCGAAACACCGGGGAGCTGTTTTTT.

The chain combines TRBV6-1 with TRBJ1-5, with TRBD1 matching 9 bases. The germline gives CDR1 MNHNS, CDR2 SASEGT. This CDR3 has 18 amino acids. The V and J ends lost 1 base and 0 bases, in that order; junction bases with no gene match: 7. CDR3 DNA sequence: TGTGCCAGCAGTGAAGTCTTTACAGGGGGCGGTAGCAATCAGCCCCAGCATTTT. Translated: CASSEVFTGGGSNQPQHF.

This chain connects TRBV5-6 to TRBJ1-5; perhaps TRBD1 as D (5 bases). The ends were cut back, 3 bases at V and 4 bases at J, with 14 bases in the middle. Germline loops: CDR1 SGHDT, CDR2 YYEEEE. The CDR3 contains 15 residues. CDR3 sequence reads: CASSSGGGLNQPQHF. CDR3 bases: TGTGCCAGCAGCTCGGGGGGAGGCCTTAATCAGCCCCAGCATTTT.

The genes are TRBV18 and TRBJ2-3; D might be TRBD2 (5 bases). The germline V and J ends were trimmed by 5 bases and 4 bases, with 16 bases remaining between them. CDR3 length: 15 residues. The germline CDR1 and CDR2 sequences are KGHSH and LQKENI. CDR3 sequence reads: CASSFRTLAADTQYF. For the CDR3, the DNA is TGTGCCAGCTCATTTCGGACCCTAGCTGCAGATACGCAGTATTTT.

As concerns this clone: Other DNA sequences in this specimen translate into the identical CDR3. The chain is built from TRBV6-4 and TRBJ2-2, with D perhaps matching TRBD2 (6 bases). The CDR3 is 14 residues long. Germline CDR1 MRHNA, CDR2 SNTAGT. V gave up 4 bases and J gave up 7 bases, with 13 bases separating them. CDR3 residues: CASSGRLDGGELFF. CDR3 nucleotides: TGTGCCAGCAGTGGCCGACTAGACGGCGGGGAGCTGTTTTTT.

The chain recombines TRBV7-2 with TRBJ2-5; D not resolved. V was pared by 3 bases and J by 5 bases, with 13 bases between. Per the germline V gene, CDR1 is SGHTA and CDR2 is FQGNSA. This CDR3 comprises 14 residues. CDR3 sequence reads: CASSFGSLGETQYF. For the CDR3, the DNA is TGTGCCAGCAGCTTTGGCTCCCTCGGGGAGACCCAGTACTTC.

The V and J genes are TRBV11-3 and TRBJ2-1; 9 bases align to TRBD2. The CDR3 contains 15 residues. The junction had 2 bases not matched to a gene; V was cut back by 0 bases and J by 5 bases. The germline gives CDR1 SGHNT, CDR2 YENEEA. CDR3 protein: CASSLDGGGDNEQFF. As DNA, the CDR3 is TGTGCCAGCAGCTTAGATGGCGGGGGGGACAATGAGCAGTTCTTC.

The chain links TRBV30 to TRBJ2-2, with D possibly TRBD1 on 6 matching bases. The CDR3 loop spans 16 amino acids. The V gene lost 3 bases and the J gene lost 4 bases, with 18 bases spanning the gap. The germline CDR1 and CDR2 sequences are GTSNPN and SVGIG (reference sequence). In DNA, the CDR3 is TGTGCCTGGAGCGTTGCGCAGACAGGCATCACCGGGGAGCTGTTTTTT. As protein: CAWSVAQTGITGELFF.

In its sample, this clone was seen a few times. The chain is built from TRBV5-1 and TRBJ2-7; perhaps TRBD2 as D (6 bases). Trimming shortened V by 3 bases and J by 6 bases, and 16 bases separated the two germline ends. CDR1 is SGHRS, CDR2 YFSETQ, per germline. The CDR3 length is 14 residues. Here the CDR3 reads CASSWDWQGGEQYF. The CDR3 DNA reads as TGCGCCAGCAGCTGGGACTGGCAGGGAGGCGAGCAGTACTTC.

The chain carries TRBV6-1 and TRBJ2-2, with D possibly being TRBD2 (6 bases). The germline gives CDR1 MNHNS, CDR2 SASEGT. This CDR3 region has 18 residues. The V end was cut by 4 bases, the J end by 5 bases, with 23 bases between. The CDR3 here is CASSVDMFAGILTGELFF. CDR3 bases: TGTGCCAGCAGTGTGGATATGTTTGCGGGGATACTTACCGGGGAGCTGTTTTTT.

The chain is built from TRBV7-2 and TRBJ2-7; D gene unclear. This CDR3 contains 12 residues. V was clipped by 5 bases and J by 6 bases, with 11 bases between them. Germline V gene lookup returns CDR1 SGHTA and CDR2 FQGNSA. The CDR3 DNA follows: TGTGCCAGCAGCCCAGACACCCTCGAGCAGTACTTC. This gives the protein CASSPDTLEQYF.